The rows below give T cell receptor beta chains drawn from one sample of a study of brain metastases from non-small cell lung cancer. Produced via immunoSEQ multiplex PCR; TCRdb's table is partial and in-frame only. The table has some 6,000 clones, roughly 80% seen once; the top ten hold 7.4%. The sample was primary lung tumor tissue. These TCRs come from a donor aged 40 or older with non-small cell lung cancer. The CDR3 runs from the conserved cysteine through the conserved F or W. A D gene is named only where the DNA matches it firmly. Clone sizes are given selectively: once, few, many, or a class where the clone is expanded.

-	TRBV28	-	TRBJ1-1	CASSSRGWRNTEAFF	TGTGCCAGCAGTTCTCGGGGATGGAGGAACACTGAAGCTTTCTTT
-	TRBV29-1	-	TRBJ2-1	CGSKWGRDEQFF	TGCGGTAGCAAGTGGGGGCGAGATGAGCAGTTCTTC
TRBD1	TRBV30	-	TRBJ1-1	CAWSFTGDTEAFF	TGTGCCTGGAGTTTTACAGGGGACACTGAAGCTTTCTTT
-	TRBV7-9	once	TRBJ1-2	CASSLGGGYTF	TGTGCCAGCAGCTTAGGGGGAGGCTACACCTTC
-	TRBV4-2	once	TRBJ2-6	CASSQGTSGANVLTF	TGTGCCAGCAGCCAAGGAACGAGTGGGGCCAACGTCCTGACTTTC
-	TRBV3-1/TRBV3-2	once	TRBJ2-3	CASSQVGGGPTDTQYF	TGTGCCAGCAGCCAAGTAGGGGGGGGACCCACAGATACGCAGTATTTT
-	TRBV28	-	TRBJ2-2	CASSLISPPPTGELFF	TGTGCCAGCAGTTTAATTTCTCCACCCCCCACCGGGGAGCTGTTTTTT
-	TRBV29-1	-	TRBJ2-5	CSVVRGQETQYF	TGCAGCGTTGTAAGGGGGCAAGAGACCCAGTACTTC
-	TRBV3-1/TRBV3-2	once	TRBJ2-4	CASSQDRAKNIQYF	TGTGCCAGCAGCCAAGACAGGGCCAAAAACATTCAGTACTTC
-	TRBV11-3	-	TRBJ1-3	CASSFNGNTIYF	TGTGCCAGCAGCTTCAATGGAAACACCATATATTTT
-	TRBV21-1	-	TRBJ1-5	CASSAPGTERNQPQHF	TGTGCCAGCAGCGCCCCCGGGACAGAGCGCAATCAGCCCCAGCATTTT
-	TRBV6-5	-	TRBJ2-5	CASSYISGGETQYF	TGTGCCAGCAGTTACATTAGCGGAGGGGAGACCCAGTACTTC
-	TRBV27	few	TRBJ1-5	CASSLNRDSNQPQHF	TGTGCCAGCAGTTTGAACAGGGATAGCAATCAGCCCCAGCATTTT
-	TRBV5-5	-	TRBJ2-3	CASSLPFPDTQYF	TGTGCCAGCAGCTTGCCTTTCCCAGATACGCAGTATTTT
-	TRBV7-3	-	TRBJ1-6	CASSLDRLHLTDSSYNSPLHF	TGTGCCAGCAGCTTAGATCGGTTACACCTAACGGACAGCTCCTATAATTCACCCCTCCACTTT
-	TRBV7-9	once	TRBJ1-4	CASSLGSTNEKLFF	TGTGCCAGCAGCTTAGGGTCAACTAATGAAAAACTGTTTTTT
-	TRBV2	-	TRBJ2-7	CASNHDRTSYEQYF	TGTGCCAGCAACCACGACAGGACCTCCTACGAGCAGTACTTC
-	TRBV30	few	TRBJ1-6	CAWSVNRADSPLHF	TGTGCCTGGAGTGTAAACAGGGCTGATTCACCCCTCCACTTT
-	TRBV6-5	-	TRBJ2-7	CASSRIGPYEQYF	TGTGCCAGCAGCCGTATTGGGCCTTACGAGCAGTACTTC
TRBD2	TRBV5-1	-	TRBJ2-7	CASSPFGLAGESSYEQYF	TGCGCCAGCAGCCCGTTCGGACTAGCGGGGGAGAGCTCCTACGAGCAGTACTTC
TRBD2	TRBV27	-	TRBJ2-1	CASSVAGAPYNEQFF	TGTGCCAGCAGTGTAGCGGGGGCCCCCTACAATGAGCAGTTCTTC
-	TRBV7-8	-	TRBJ1-1	CASSFGGLNTEAFF	TGTGCCAGCAGCTTTGGGGGGTTGAACACTGAAGCTTTCTTT
-	TRBV27	once	TRBJ1-5	CASRTGSNQPQHF	TGTGCCAGCAGAACCGGGAGCAATCAGCCCCAGCATTTT
-	TRBV7-9	-	TRBJ1-1	CASSPMNTEAFF	TGTGCCAGCAGCCCAATGAACACTGAAGCTTTCTTT
TRBD1	TRBV29-1	-	TRBJ2-1	CSALPGGRGNEQFF	TGCAGCGCCCTGCCAGGGGGAAGGGGCAATGAGCAGTTCTTC
-	TRBV16	-	TRBJ1-1	CASSQEVLGTEAFF	TGTGCCAGCAGCCAAGAGGTTTTGGGAACTGAAGCTTTCTTT
-	TRBV19	-	TRBJ1-5	CAGSGGLSNQPQHF	TGTGCTGGAAGTGGGGGACTTAGCAATCAGCCCCAGCATTTT
TRBD2	TRBV5-4	-	TRBJ2-1	CASSSGLSGPHNEQFF	TGTGCCAGCAGCTCCGGACTTAGCGGGCCCCACAATGAGCAGTTCTTC
TRBD1	TRBV6-5	few	TRBJ2-7	CASRPGTEYEQYF	TGTGCCAGCAGACCCGGGACAGAATACGAGCAGTACTTC
-	TRBV19	-	TRBJ2-1	CASSGGIRGDNEQFF	TGTGCCAGTAGTGGAGGAATCAGAGGAGACAATGAGCAGTTCTTC
TRBD1	TRBV19	-	TRBJ2-3	CASSRGQGTDTQYF	TGTGCCAGTAGTCGGGGACAGGGAACAGATACGCAGTATTTT
-	TRBV28	-	TRBJ2-3	CASSPTGHSEDTDTQYF	TGTGCCAGCAGTCCCACGGGACACTCGGAGGACACAGATACGCAGTATTTT
TRBD2	TRBV10-2	-	TRBJ2-7	CASSRGLAGATITYEQYF	TGCGCCAGCTCCCGGGGACTAGCGGGGGCCACTATAACCTACGAGCAGTACTTC
-	TRBV25-1	-	TRBJ1-2	CASSRTVSYGYTF	TGTGCCAGCAGCCGGACAGTCAGCTATGGCTATACCTTC
-	TRBV30	-	TRBJ1-2	CAWKPPGQGYGYTF	TGTGCCTGGAAGCCCCCCGGGCAGGGCTATGGCTACACCTTC
TRBD2	TRBV28	-	TRBJ2-7	CASSISGGAVEQYF	TGTGCCAGCAGTATTAGCGGGGGGGCCGTCGAGCAGTACTTC
TRBD2	TRBV7-9	-	TRBJ2-3	CASRPGLANTDTQYF	TGTGCCAGCAGACCGGGACTAGCGAACACAGATACGCAGTATTTT
TRBD1	TRBV9	-	TRBJ1-1	CASSVGAGGVNTEAFF	TGTGCCAGCAGCGTAGGAGCAGGGGGCGTGAACACTGAAGCTTTCTTT
-	TRBV27	-	TRBJ2-3	CASSFRTPDTQYF	TGTGCCAGCAGTTTCAGGACACCCGATACGCAGTATTTT
-	TRBV5-1	-	TRBJ1-6	CASSPYISYNSPLHF	TGCGCCAGCAGCCCGTATATATCCTATAATTCACCCCTCCACTTT
-	TRBV28	-	TRBJ1-5	CASRVGGGTNQPQHF	TGTGCCAGCAGGGTTGGGGGGGGTACCAATCAGCCCCAGCATTTT
-	TRBV6-1	-	TRBJ1-2	CASSEGGGPPDGYTF	TGTGCCAGCAGTGAAGGCGGGGGTCCTCCCGATGGCTACACCTTC